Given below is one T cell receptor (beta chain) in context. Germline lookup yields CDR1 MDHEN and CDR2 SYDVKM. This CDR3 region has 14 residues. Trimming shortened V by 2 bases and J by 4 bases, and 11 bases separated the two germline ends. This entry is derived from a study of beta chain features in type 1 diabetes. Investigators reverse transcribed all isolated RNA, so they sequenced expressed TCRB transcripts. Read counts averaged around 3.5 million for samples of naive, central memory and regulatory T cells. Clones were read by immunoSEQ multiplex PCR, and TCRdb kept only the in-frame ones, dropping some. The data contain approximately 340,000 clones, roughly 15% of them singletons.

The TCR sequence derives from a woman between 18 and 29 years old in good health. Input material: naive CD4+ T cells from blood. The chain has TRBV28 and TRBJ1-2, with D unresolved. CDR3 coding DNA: TGTGCCAGCAGTTTAGATCTCGGAGGCTATGGCTACACCTTC. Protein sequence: CASSLDLGGYGYTF.